This record covers a single T cell receptor beta chain. No antigen is known for it. The sample is drawn from a study of T cells expressing NK-cell markers (TCRdb year 2020). Regarding the complete study: Fewer than ten donors provided sorted CD3+CD56+NKG2C+, CD3+CD56+NKG2C- and CD3+CD56-NKG2C+ T-cell subsets, whose TCR beta-chain repertoires were profiled. Among the eight sequenced donors, only one was HCMV-seronegative, while the other seven were HCMV-seropositive. The eight sequenced donors were randomly selected healthy volunteers, three men and five women. Sequencing of the libraries produced 2 x 150 bp reads on Illumina HiSeq 2000/2500, MiSeq or NextSeq. What the work shows at the level of the full study, not this receptor alone: It remained unclear whether the expanded NKG2C-expressing T cell clones were specific for HCMV antigens. For several donors, the dominant CD3+CD56+NKG2C+ clonotypes were among the top 10 CD8+ clonotypes and accounted for about 1.0-7.5% of CD8+ T cells. Those dominant clonotypes were again the most abundant among CD3+CD56-NKG2C+ cells in a handful of donors, at roughly 25-60.1%.

The CDR3, cysteine through phenylalanine, is 15 amino acids long. No DNA accompanies this entry. Looking up the germline V gene yields CDR1 MDHEN and CDR2 SYDVKM. Sequencing relied on an Illumina HiSeq 2000. The TCR beta cDNA libraries were made using 5'RACE template switching, a step that added both a universal primer site and unique molecular identifiers. Synthesis of cDNA was primed from the TCR beta constant segment and was followed by two consecutive PCR amplification steps. For the original study's pipeline: MIGEC was used to demultiplex reads and group the reads by UMI, and MiTCR was used to assemble and quantify clonotypes. To exclude erroneous sequences, any TCR cDNA sequence not supported by at least two reads was discarded. The tcR package was used for downstream repertoire analysis, with clonotypes matched between fractions based on CDR3 nucleotide sequence plus V segment. Antigen specificity was annotated against VDJdb with VDJmatch, allowing one amino acid substitution in CDR3. The reads went through TCRdb reprocessing, and each CDR3 protein sequence gets one entry with no DNA. For this entry, the V and J calls and clone size follow TCRdb and not the study's own pipeline. The sample's table lists a count of approximately 550,000 distinct CDR3 sequences. Clones ranked in the top ten supply about 3.6% of the sample.

To determine HCMV serostatus, a commercial ELISA kit was used to detect HCMV-specific IgG in serum. Ficoll density gradient centrifugation was used to isolate peripheral blood mononuclear cells from blood. This sequence was found in a man aged 18 to 29 in good health. Donor details come from another sample of the same person, matched by shared clones. The rearrangement joined TRBV28 to TRBJ2-2; TCRdb's assignment of TRBD2 cannot be checked, as there is no DNA. Specimen: blood T cells: a sorted CD56 or NKG2C T cell subset, CD4+ or CD8+ T cells, or bulk PBMC T cells (not recorded which). The CDR3 region reads CASSDLRRNTGELFF.